Listed below are T cell receptor beta chains from one sample, sequenced in a study of OX40 agonist ivuxolimab in advanced cancers. Sequenced by immunoSEQ multiplex PCR; TCRdb stores in-frame clones only, minus some. Of around 69,000 clones listed, roughly 86% are singletons. Sequenced material: CD4+ or CD8+ T cells sorted from blood, taken in a trial of the OX40 agonist ivuxolimab. These receptors were obtained from an adult with an advanced solid tumor such as melanoma, head and neck, liver or kidney cancer. CDR3s include the opening cysteine and the closing phenylalanine or tryptophan. A D gene is named only where the DNA matches it firmly. Size values are once, few and many counts, or a class for expanded clones, and some rows have none.

J gene: TRBJ1-4
clone size: once
D gene: TRBD1
V gene: TRBV27
CDR3 DNA: TGTGCCAGCAGTCGCAACAGGGGAGAAAATGAAAAACTGTTTTTT
CDR3 protein: CASSRNRGENEKLFF

J gene: TRBJ1-6
clone size: NA
D gene: TRBD1
V gene: TRBV5-4
CDR3 DNA: TGTGCCAGCAGCGAGGTACCGGGACAGAGAAATTCACCCCTCCACTTT
CDR3 protein: CASSEVPGQRNSPLHF

J gene: TRBJ2-2
clone size: NA
D gene: NA
V gene: TRBV29-1
CDR3 DNA: TGCAGCGTCCTCGGATCAATGGGGACCGGGGAGCTGTTTTTT
CDR3 protein: CSVLGSMGTGELFF

J gene: TRBJ1-5
clone size: NA
D gene: NA
V gene: TRBV15
CDR3 DNA: TGTGCCACCAGCAGAGCGGCCTCTAGCAATCAGCCCCAGCATTTT
CDR3 protein: CATSRAASSNQPQHF

J gene: TRBJ2-2
clone size: NA
D gene: NA
V gene: TRBV16
CDR3 DNA: TGTGCCAGCAGCCAATCGGGGCTAGCCGGCGGGGAGCTGTTTTTT
CDR3 protein: CASSQSGLAGGELFF

J gene: TRBJ1-2
clone size: once
D gene: TRBD1
V gene: TRBV5-1
CDR3 DNA: TGCGCCAGCAGCCTGACCGGGACAGGGAGCGGTAACTATGGCTACACCTTC
CDR3 protein: CASSLTGTGSGNYGYTF

J gene: TRBJ2-6
clone size: NA
D gene: NA
V gene: TRBV7-2
CDR3 DNA: TGTGCCAGCAGCTTAGGGGGATTCAACGTCCTGACTTTC
CDR3 protein: CASSLGGFNVLTF

J gene: TRBJ2-1
clone size: NA
D gene: NA
V gene: TRBV10-1
CDR3 DNA: TGCGCCAGCAGACCCATCAGAGAGGTCCCTTACAATGAGCAGTTCTTC
CDR3 protein: CASRPIREVPYNEQFF

J gene: TRBJ2-5
clone size: once
D gene: TRBD1
V gene: TRBV19
CDR3 DNA: TGTGCCAGTAGTAAGGGACAGGGGGCCGAGACCCAGTACTTC
CDR3 protein: CASSKGQGAETQYF

J gene: TRBJ1-1
clone size: NA
D gene: TRBD1
V gene: TRBV9
CDR3 DNA: TGTGCCAGCAGCCCCTACACCCCCGGGACAGGAAATATGAACATTCACCGCTTT
CDR3 protein: CASSPYTPGTGNMNIHRF

J gene: TRBJ2-1
clone size: NA
D gene: NA
V gene: TRBV6-5
CDR3 DNA: TGTGCCAGCATGGCCGAGAGCTCCTACAATGAGCAGTTCTTC
CDR3 protein: CASMAESSYNEQFF

J gene: TRBJ1-4
clone size: few
D gene: NA
V gene: TRBV30
CDR3 DNA: TGTGCCTGGGAAAGACGGCGTAATGAAAAACTGTTTTTT
CDR3 protein: CAWERRRNEKLFF

J gene: TRBJ1-1
clone size: NA
D gene: TRBD1
V gene: TRBV10-2
CDR3 DNA: TGCGCCAGCAGCGCCCACTCCTCACAGGGGGCAGGGACTGAAGCTTTCTTT
CDR3 protein: CASSAHSSQGAGTEAFF

J gene: TRBJ2-2
clone size: NA
D gene: TRBD1
V gene: TRBV28
CDR3 DNA: TGTGCCAGCAGGTCCTCCGGACAGGGGTTCACCGGGGAGCTGTTTTTT
CDR3 protein: CASRSSGQGFTGELFF

J gene: TRBJ2-7
clone size: NA
D gene: NA
V gene: TRBV5-4
CDR3 DNA: TGTGCCAGCAGCCCGCAGGGGTTAGGGTACGAGCAGTACTTC
CDR3 protein: CASSPQGLGYEQYF

J gene: TRBJ1-6
clone size: NA
D gene: NA
V gene: TRBV6-5
CDR3 DNA: TGTGCCAGCAGTTACTCGATGCGGGGTTCACCCCTCCACTTT
CDR3 protein: CASSYSMRGSPLHF

J gene: TRBJ2-5
clone size: NA
D gene: NA
V gene: TRBV14
CDR3 DNA: TGTGCCAGCAGCCCTGGGACTTTCAACCAAGAGACCCAGTACTTC
CDR3 protein: CASSPGTFNQETQYF

J gene: TRBJ2-3
clone size: few
D gene: NA
V gene: TRBV2
CDR3 DNA: TGTGCCAGCAGTGCCCGGAACGTCGATACGCAGTATTTT
CDR3 protein: CASSARNVDTQYF

J gene: TRBJ1-1
clone size: NA
D gene: NA
V gene: TRBV27
CDR3 DNA: TGTGCCAGCAGTTTTTCGGTGGGCGAGACTGTGAACACTGAAGCTTTCTTT
CDR3 protein: CASSFSVGETVNTEAFF

J gene: TRBJ1-1
clone size: NA
D gene: NA
V gene: TRBV27
CDR3 DNA: TGTGCCAGCAGTTTACAATCACAAGCAAACACTGAAGCTTTCTTT
CDR3 protein: CASSLQSQANTEAFF

J gene: TRBJ2-1
clone size: NA
D gene: TRBD2
V gene: TRBV10-3
CDR3 DNA: TGTGCCATCAGTGGGGGGGGCTCCTACAATGAGCAGTTCTTC
CDR3 protein: CAISGGGSYNEQFF

J gene: TRBJ2-3
clone size: NA
D gene: NA
V gene: TRBV30
CDR3 DNA: TGTGCCTGGAGTGGGGCAAGCACAGATACGCAGTATTTT
CDR3 protein: CAWSGASTDTQYF

J gene: TRBJ1-2
clone size: NA
D gene: TRBD1
V gene: TRBV19
CDR3 DNA: TGTGCCAGTAGTATAGATCGGGGGACAGAAGGCTACACCTTC
CDR3 protein: CASSIDRGTEGYTF

J gene: TRBJ1-2
clone size: NA
D gene: TRBD1
V gene: TRBV19
CDR3 DNA: TGTGCCAGTAGTCCCCCCGACAGGGGGCCCTATGGCTACACCTTC
CDR3 protein: CASSPPDRGPYGYTF

J gene: TRBJ1-3
clone size: once
D gene: NA
V gene: TRBV2
CDR3 DNA: TGTGCCAGCAACCAGGACAGCGGAAACACCATATATTTT
CDR3 protein: CASNQDSGNTIYF

J gene: TRBJ1-2
clone size: NA
D gene: TRBD1
V gene: TRBV28
CDR3 DNA: TGTGCCAGCAGCCCACCCCCAGGGGGTGGCTATGGCTACACCTTC
CDR3 protein: CASSPPPGGGYGYTF

J gene: TRBJ1-1
clone size: NA
D gene: TRBD1
V gene: TRBV7-9
CDR3 DNA: TGTGCCAGCAGCTTAGCCGGGACAGGGGGCTATTCAGCTTTCTTT
CDR3 protein: CASSLAGTGGYSAFF

J gene: TRBJ2-7
clone size: once
D gene: NA
V gene: TRBV13
CDR3 DNA: TGTGCCAGCAGCTTAGTGGGGGGTGAGCAGTACTTC
CDR3 protein: CASSLVGGEQYF

J gene: TRBJ2-2
clone size: NA
D gene: TRBD1
V gene: TRBV11-2
CDR3 DNA: TGTGCCAGCAGCTCCATCCGGGACAGGGGGGCCGGGGAGCTGTTTTTT
CDR3 protein: CASSSIRDRGAGELFF

J gene: TRBJ2-5
clone size: once
D gene: NA
V gene: TRBV28
CDR3 DNA: TGTGCCAGCAGTTTTCCCAGTTTAGAGACCCAGTACTTC
CDR3 protein: CASSFPSLETQYF

J gene: TRBJ2-4
clone size: NA
D gene: NA
V gene: TRBV7-9
CDR3 DNA: TGTGCCAGCAGTTATCCGGGGATGGACATTCAGTACTTC
CDR3 protein: CASSYPGMDIQYF

J gene: TRBJ2-2
clone size: NA
D gene: TRBD1
V gene: TRBV6-5
CDR3 DNA: TGTGCCAGCAGACTCGGGACAGGGAAGACCGGGGAGCTGTTTTTT
CDR3 protein: CASRLGTGKTGELFF

J gene: TRBJ2-1
clone size: NA
D gene: TRBD1
V gene: TRBV7-2
CDR3 DNA: TGTGCCAGCAGCCCGACAGGGGGCGCAGGTTATTACAATGAGCAGTTCTTC
CDR3 protein: CASSPTGGAGYYNEQFF

J gene: TRBJ1-2
clone size: once
D gene: TRBD1
V gene: TRBV7-2
CDR3 DNA: TGTGCCAGCAGCCAGCGACAGGGGGCGATCTATGGCTACACCTTC
CDR3 protein: CASSQRQGAIYGYTF

J gene: TRBJ1-1
clone size: once
D gene: NA
V gene: TRBV4-2
CDR3 DNA: TGTGCCAGCAGCCAAGTGCTGCAGGGTTCGAACACTGAAGCTTTCTTT
CDR3 protein: CASSQVLQGSNTEAFF

J gene: TRBJ1-6
clone size: NA
D gene: NA
V gene: TRBV28
CDR3 DNA: TGTGCCAGCAGTTCAGACAGTTTGTATAATTCACCCCTCCACTTT
CDR3 protein: CASSSDSLYNSPLHF

J gene: TRBJ2-3
clone size: few
D gene: NA
V gene: TRBV7-7
CDR3 DNA: TGTGCCAGCAGCCCTCTAGGGTCCACAGATACGCAGTATTTT
CDR3 protein: CASSPLGSTDTQYF

J gene: TRBJ1-1
clone size: NA
D gene: NA
V gene: TRBV5-1
CDR3 DNA: TGCGCCAGCAGCTTGATAGGGGGTAGGAACACTGAAGCTTTCTTT
CDR3 protein: CASSLIGGRNTEAFF

J gene: TRBJ1-2
clone size: NA
D gene: NA
V gene: TRBV2
CDR3 DNA: TGTGCCAGCAGTCAATTCCAAGTAGGCTACACCTTC
CDR3 protein: CASSQFQVGYTF

J gene: TRBJ2-1
clone size: NA
D gene: NA
V gene: TRBV2
CDR3 DNA: TGTGCCAGCACCAGGGTATACGAGCAGTTCTTC
CDR3 protein: CASTRVYEQFF

J gene: TRBJ2-1
clone size: few
D gene: NA
V gene: TRBV6-1
CDR3 DNA: TGTGCCAGCAGTGAATGGTCCAGCGGATACAATGAGCAGTTCTTC
CDR3 protein: CASSEWSSGYNEQFF

J gene: TRBJ1-4
clone size: NA
D gene: TRBD1
V gene: TRBV7-9
CDR3 DNA: TGTGCCAGCAGCTCAGACAGGGGGAAGGGAAACGAAAAACTGTTTTTT
CDR3 protein: CASSSDRGKGNEKLFF

J gene: TRBJ1-4
clone size: once
D gene: NA
V gene: TRBV11-2
CDR3 DNA: TGTGCCAGCAGCGCGACGACAGGCCTTAATGAAAAACTGTTTTTT
CDR3 protein: CASSATTGLNEKLFF

J gene: TRBJ2-1
clone size: NA
D gene: TRBD1
V gene: TRBV7-6
CDR3 DNA: TGTGCCAGCAGCCAAACCGGACAGGGCGCAAATGAGCAGTTCTTC
CDR3 protein: CASSQTGQGANEQFF

J gene: TRBJ2-5
clone size: NA
D gene: TRBD2
V gene: TRBV5-6
CDR3 DNA: TGTGCCAGCAGCTCATGGACTAGCCAAGAGACCCAGTACTTC
CDR3 protein: CASSSWTSQETQYF

J gene: TRBJ1-2
clone size: NA
D gene: NA
V gene: TRBV2
CDR3 DNA: TGTGCCAGCAGTGAAAGGCCGAACTATGGCTACACCTTC
CDR3 protein: CASSERPNYGYTF

J gene: TRBJ1-3
clone size: NA
D gene: TRBD1
V gene: TRBV9
CDR3 DNA: TGTGCCAGCAGCGTAGTAGCAGGGGGTATCGGAAACACCATATATTTT
CDR3 protein: CASSVVAGGIGNTIYF

J gene: TRBJ1-2
clone size: once
D gene: NA
V gene: TRBV7-2
CDR3 DNA: TGTGCCAGCAGCTTCGACGGATCTAACTATGGCTACACCTTC
CDR3 protein: CASSFDGSNYGYTF

J gene: TRBJ2-3
clone size: NA
D gene: NA
V gene: TRBV6-1
CDR3 DNA: TGTGCCAGCAGTGAAGCGTTTGGGGGGCGGACGGCAGATACGCAGTATTTT
CDR3 protein: CASSEAFGGRTADTQYF

J gene: TRBJ2-7
clone size: NA
D gene: NA
V gene: TRBV6-6
CDR3 DNA: TGTGCCAGCAGTCCGGCACAGGGAAGGGGCGAGCAGTACTTC
CDR3 protein: CASSPAQGRGEQYF

J gene: TRBJ2-7
clone size: NA
D gene: TRBD1
V gene: TRBV28
CDR3 DNA: TGTGCCAGCAACCGGGACAGGGTCTCCTACGAGCAGTACTTC
CDR3 protein: CASNRDRVSYEQYF

J gene: TRBJ2-4
clone size: NA
D gene: NA
V gene: TRBV15
CDR3 DNA: TGTGCCACCAGCAGGGGTGGCCAGGCCAAAAACATTCAGTACTTC
CDR3 protein: CATSRGGQAKNIQYF

J gene: TRBJ2-1
clone size: NA
D gene: TRBD2
V gene: TRBV7-3
CDR3 DNA: TGTGCCAGCAGCTTCACTAGCGGGGTCTACAATGAGCAGTTCTTC
CDR3 protein: CASSFTSGVYNEQFF

J gene: TRBJ2-5
clone size: NA
D gene: TRBD2
V gene: TRBV7-6
CDR3 DNA: TGTGCCAGCAGCTTAGTCGGCGGGGGAGGAGAGACCCAGTACTTC
CDR3 protein: CASSLVGGGGETQYF

J gene: TRBJ2-2
clone size: NA
D gene: NA
V gene: TRBV28
CDR3 DNA: TGTGCCAGCAGTTCAGCCGGGGAGCTGTTTTTT
CDR3 protein: CASSSAGELFF

J gene: TRBJ2-3
clone size: once
D gene: NA
V gene: TRBV5-1
CDR3 DNA: TGCGCCAGCAGCTCTCAGTCTCTAGCCAGCACAGATACGCAGTATTTT
CDR3 protein: CASSSQSLASTDTQYF

J gene: TRBJ1-1
clone size: NA
D gene: NA
V gene: TRBV7-6
CDR3 DNA: TGTGCCAGCAGCGCGGACAGCAACACTGAAGCTTTCTTT
CDR3 protein: CASSADSNTEAFF

J gene: TRBJ2-3
clone size: NA
D gene: TRBD1
V gene: TRBV11-3
CDR3 DNA: TGTGCCAGCAGTTTTACCCCCGGACAGGGAGGCACAGATACGCAGTATTTT
CDR3 protein: CASSFTPGQGGTDTQYF

J gene: TRBJ2-5
clone size: NA
D gene: NA
V gene: TRBV13
CDR3 DNA: TGTGCCAGCAGCCCCCGGGCGGGCCAAGAGACCCAGTACTTC
CDR3 protein: CASSPRAGQETQYF